The clone carrying this T cell receptor (beta chain) was seen many times. CDR3 length equals 15 residues. The V gene lost 0 bases and the J gene lost 0 bases, with 7 bases spanning the gap. Germline lookup yields CDR1 KGHSH and CDR2 LQKENI. Primers used for first-strand cDNA, a TRAV- and TRBV-specific set, covered both alpha and beta chains. Using a constant-region primer together with a V-primer adapter, TCRs were subjected to about 20 PCR cycles of amplification. TCRdb analysed the reads with MiXCR anew, one entry per CDR3 protein. The sample yields roughly 95,000 distinct CDR3 sequences, 20% to 25% seen once. This sample stems from a study of low-dose radiotherapy and immunotherapy resistance in tumors. Across the study: The 200 mg/m2 dose of intravenous cyclophosphamide was given every two weeks, one day before radiation and immunotherapy. Patients took aspirin (300 mg orally, daily) for four cycles beginning at cycle 1 day 1.

The time point here: after trial treatment. The treatment: LDRT plus nivolumab, ipilimumab, low-dose cyclophosphamide and aspirin (RACIN trial). Treatment combined nivolumab, ipilimumab, aspirin, low-dose cyclophosphamide and low-dose radiotherapy in a dose-escalation trial. This sample comprised PBMCs, obtained after low-dose radiotherapy plus immunotherapy. This rearrangement joins TRBV18 to TRBJ2-3; the D is unclear. This receptor was identified in a female donor with ovarian cancer. CDR3 residues: CASSPPTTSTDTQYF. DNA for the CDR3: TGTGCCAGCTCACCACCGACGACTAGCACAGATACGCAGTATTTT.